This record concerns one T cell receptor (beta chain) sequence. TCRdb called the 5' RACE reads again in MiXCR, with one record for every CDR3 protein. The sample includes about 290,000 distinct CDR3 sequences, around 15% seen only once; the top ten take roughly 23%. Germline values: CDR1 SGHDT, CDR2 YYEEEE. CDR3 length: 16 residues. The V segment lost 2 bases and the J segment 5 bases; nucleotides outside the gene matches: 10. This specimen belongs to a study of T-cell memory formation after mild COVID-19. This clonotype originated in a young man who had mild COVID-19 (a few samples of this study predate the infection). Cell type and time point are not known. J is TRBJ2-1 and V is TRBV5-6, with 7 bases that match TRBD1. Sequenced: PBMCs or a T cell subset sorted from them (not recorded which). The DNA of the CDR3 is TGTGCCAGCAGCTTTCATCCGACAGGGATCAACAATGAGCAGTTCTTC. Amino acids: CASSFHPTGINNEQFF.